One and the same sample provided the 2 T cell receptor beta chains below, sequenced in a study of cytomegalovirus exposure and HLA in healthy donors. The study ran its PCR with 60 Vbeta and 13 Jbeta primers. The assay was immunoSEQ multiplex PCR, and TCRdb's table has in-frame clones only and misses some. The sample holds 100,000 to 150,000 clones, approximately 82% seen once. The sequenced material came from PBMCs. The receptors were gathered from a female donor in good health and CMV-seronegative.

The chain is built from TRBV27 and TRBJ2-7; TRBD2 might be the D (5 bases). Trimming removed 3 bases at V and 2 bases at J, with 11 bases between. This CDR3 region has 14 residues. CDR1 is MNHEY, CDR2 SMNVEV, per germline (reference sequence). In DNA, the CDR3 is TGTGCCAGCAGTTTCGGGAAAGGCCCCTACGAGCAGTACTTC. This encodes CASSFGKGPYEQYF.

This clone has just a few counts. In DNA form, the CDR3 reads TGTGCCAGCAGTCCGGGACAGGACCACTACGAGCAGTACTTC. Amino acid sequence: CASSPGQDHYEQYF. The rearrangement links TRBV27 to TRBJ2-7; 8 nucleotides line up with TRBD1. The V and J ends lost 5 bases and 3 bases, in that order; junction bases with no gene match: 6. The CDR3 runs 14 residues. Per the germline V gene, CDR1 is MNHEY and CDR2 is SMNVEV (reference sequence).